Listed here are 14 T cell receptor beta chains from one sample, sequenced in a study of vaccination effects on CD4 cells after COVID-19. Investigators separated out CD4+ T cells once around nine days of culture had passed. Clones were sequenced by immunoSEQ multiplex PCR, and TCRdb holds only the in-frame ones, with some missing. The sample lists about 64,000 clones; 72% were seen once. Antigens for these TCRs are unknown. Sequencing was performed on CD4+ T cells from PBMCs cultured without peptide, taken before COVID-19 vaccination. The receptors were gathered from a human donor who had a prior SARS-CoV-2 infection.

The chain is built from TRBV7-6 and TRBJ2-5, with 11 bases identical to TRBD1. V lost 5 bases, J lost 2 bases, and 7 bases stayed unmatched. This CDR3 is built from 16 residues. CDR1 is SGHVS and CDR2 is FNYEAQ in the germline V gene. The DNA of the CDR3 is TGTGCCAGCAGCCCACCCGGGACAGGGGGACAAGAGACCCAGTACTTC. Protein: CASSPPGTGGQETQYF.

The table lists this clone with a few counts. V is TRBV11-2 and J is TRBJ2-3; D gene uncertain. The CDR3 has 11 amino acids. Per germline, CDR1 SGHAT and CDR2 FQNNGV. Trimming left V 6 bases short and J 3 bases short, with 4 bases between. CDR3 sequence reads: CASSLTDTQYF. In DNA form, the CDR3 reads TGTGCCAGCAGTCTGACAGATACGCAGTATTTT.

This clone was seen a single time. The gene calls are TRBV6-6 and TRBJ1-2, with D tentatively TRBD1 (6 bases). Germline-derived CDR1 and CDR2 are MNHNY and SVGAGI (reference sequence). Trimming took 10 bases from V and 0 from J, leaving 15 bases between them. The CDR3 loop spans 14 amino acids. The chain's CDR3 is CATKTQGSNYGYTF. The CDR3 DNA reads TGTGCCACCAAAACACAGGGTTCTAACTATGGCTACACCTTC.

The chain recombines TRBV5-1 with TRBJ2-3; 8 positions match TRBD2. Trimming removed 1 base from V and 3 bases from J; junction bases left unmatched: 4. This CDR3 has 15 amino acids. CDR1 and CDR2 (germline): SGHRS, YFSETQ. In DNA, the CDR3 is TGCGCCAGCAGCTTGAGCGGGAGTCGGACAGATACGCAGTATTTT. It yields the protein CASSLSGSRTDTQYF.

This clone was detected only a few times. CDR3 in amino acids: CASSPGRGRAKNIQYF. The CDR3 coding sequence is TGTGCCAGCAGCCCAGGAAGGGGCCGAGCCAAAAACATTCAGTACTTC. The rearrangement joins TRBV6-2 or TRBV6-3 to TRBJ2-4; possible D gene TRBD1, 5 bases. The germline CDR1 and CDR2 sequences are MNHEY and SVGEGT. The CDR3 totals 16 residues. The V gene lost 6 bases and the J gene lost 0 bases, with 15 bases spanning the gap.

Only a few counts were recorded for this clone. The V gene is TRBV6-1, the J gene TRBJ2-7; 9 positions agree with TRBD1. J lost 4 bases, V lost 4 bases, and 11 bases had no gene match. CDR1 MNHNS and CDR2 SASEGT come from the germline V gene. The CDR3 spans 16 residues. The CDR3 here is CASSALSDRGRYEQYF. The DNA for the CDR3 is TGTGCCAGCAGTGCATTGTCTGACAGGGGGAGGTACGAGCAGTACTTC.

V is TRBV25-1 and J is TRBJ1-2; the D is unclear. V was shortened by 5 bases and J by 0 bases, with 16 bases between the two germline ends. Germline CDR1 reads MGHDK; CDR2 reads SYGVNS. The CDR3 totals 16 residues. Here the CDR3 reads CASSRTMPIPNYGYTF. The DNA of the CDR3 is TGTGCCAGCAGTAGAACCATGCCCATACCTAACTATGGCTACACCTTC.

The CDR3 is CASSLGGVGTDTQYF. The CDR3 bases are TGCGCCAGCAGCTTAGGCGGGGTTGGCACAGATACGCAGTATTTT. The V gene is TRBV5-1, the J gene TRBJ2-3; TRBD2 is a possible D gene (6 bases). This CDR3 contains 15 residues. V was pared by 2 bases and J by 1 base, with 11 bases between. The germline V gene encodes CDR1 SGHRS and CDR2 YFSETQ.

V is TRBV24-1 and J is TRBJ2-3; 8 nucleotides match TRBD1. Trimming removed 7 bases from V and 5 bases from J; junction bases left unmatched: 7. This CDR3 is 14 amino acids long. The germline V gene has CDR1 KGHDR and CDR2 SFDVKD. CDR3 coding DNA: TGTGCCACCAGCCCCGGACAGGGAATAGATACGCAGTATTTT. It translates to CATSPGQGIDTQYF.

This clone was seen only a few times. The CDR3 DNA follows: TGCGCCAGCAGCTTGGAGGTAAACACTGAAGCTTTCTTT. Its protein product is CASSLEVNTEAFF. This rearrangement joins TRBV5-1 to TRBJ1-1; D not certain. V was clipped by 0 bases and J by 2 bases, with 5 bases between them. CDR3 size: 13 residues. The germline gives CDR1 SGHRS, CDR2 YFSETQ.

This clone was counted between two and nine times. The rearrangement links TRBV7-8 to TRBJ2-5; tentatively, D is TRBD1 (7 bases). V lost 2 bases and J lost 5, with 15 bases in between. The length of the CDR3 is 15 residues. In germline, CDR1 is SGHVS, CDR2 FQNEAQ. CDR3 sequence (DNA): TGTGCCAGCAGCTTACAGGGGGGTTCCCGGGAGACCCAGTACTTC. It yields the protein CASSLQGGSRETQYF.

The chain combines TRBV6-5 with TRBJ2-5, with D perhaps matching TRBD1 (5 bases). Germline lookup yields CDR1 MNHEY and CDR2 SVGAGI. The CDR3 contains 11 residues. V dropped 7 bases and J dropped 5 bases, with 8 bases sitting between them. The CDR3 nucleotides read TGTGCCAGCAATGGGGCTGAGACCCAGTACTTC. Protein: CASNGAETQYF.

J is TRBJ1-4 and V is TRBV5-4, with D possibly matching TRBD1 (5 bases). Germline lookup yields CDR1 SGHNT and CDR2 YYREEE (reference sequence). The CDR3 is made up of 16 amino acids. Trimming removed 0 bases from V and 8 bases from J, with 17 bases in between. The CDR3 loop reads CASSLDLSRAGEKLFF. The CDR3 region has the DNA TGTGCCAGCAGCTTGGATTTGTCCAGGGCGGGAGAAAAACTGTTTTTT.

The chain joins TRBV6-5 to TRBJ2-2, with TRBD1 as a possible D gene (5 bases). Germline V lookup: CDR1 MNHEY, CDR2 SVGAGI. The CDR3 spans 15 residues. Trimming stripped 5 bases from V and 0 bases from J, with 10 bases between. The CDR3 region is CASSQQVANTGELFF. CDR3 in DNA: TGTGCCAGCAGTCAACAGGTCGCGAACACCGGGGAGCTGTTTTTT.